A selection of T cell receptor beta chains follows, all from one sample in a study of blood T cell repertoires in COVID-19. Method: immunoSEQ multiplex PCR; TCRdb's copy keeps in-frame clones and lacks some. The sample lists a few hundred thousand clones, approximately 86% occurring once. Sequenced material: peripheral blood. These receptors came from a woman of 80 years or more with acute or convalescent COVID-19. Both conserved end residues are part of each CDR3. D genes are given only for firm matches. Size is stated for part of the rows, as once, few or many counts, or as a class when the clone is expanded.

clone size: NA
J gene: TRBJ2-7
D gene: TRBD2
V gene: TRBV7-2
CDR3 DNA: TGTGCCAGCAGCCTATCCGAACTAGCGGGGGCCTACGAGCAGTACTTC
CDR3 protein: CASSLSELAGAYEQYF

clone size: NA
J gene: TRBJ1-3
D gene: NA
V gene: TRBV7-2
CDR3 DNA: TGTGCCAGCAGCCTCACAGGTTACGGAAACACCATATATTTT
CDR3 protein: CASSLTGYGNTIYF

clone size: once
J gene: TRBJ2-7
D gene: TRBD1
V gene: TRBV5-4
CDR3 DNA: TGTGCCAGCAGCCCGGGGACAGGGCTCAACGAGCAGTACTTC
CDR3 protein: CASSPGTGLNEQYF

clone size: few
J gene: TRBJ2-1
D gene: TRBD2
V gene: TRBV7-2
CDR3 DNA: TGTGCCAGCGGCGGGGGGATCCCAGGAAATGAGCAGTTCTTC
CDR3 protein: CASGGGIPGNEQFF

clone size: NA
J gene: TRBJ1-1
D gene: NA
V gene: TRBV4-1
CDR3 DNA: TGCGCCAGCAGCCCGGACAAGTTGAACACTGAAGCTTTCTTT
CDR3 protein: CASSPDKLNTEAFF

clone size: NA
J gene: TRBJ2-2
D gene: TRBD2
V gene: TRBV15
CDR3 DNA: TGTGCCACCAGCAGAGATTGGCTAGCGGGGGGCCACAGATATAACACCGGGGAGCTGTTTTTT
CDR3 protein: CATSRDWLAGGHRYNTGELFF

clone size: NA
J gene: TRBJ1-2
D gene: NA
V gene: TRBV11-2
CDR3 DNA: TGTGCCAGCAGCTTAGGAGTTAACTATGGCTACACCTTC
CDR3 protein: CASSLGVNYGYTF

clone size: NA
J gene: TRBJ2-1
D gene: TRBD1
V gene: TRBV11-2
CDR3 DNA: TGTGCCAGCAGCGCCCCTTCCGGGACAGGGGGCAATGAGCAGTTCTTC
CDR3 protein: CASSAPSGTGGNEQFF

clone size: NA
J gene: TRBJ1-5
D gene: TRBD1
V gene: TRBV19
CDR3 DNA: TGTGCCAGTAAGAGGAACAGGGGATCAAGCAATCAGCCCCAGCATTTT
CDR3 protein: CASKRNRGSSNQPQHF

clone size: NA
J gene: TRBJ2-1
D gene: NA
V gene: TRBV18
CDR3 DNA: TGTGCCAGCTCACCACCTGGGACATCCTACAATGAGCAGTTCTTC
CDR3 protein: CASSPPGTSYNEQFF

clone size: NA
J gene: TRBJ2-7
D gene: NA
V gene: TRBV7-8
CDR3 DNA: TGTGCCAGCAGCTTATCGGACAGAATCTACGAGCAGTACTTC
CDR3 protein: CASSLSDRIYEQYF

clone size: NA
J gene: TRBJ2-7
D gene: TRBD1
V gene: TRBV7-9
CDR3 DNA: TGTGCCACCACCTGGGACAGAGCCTACGAGCAGTACTTC
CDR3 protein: CATTWDRAYEQYF

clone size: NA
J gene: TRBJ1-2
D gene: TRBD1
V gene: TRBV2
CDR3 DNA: TGTGCCAGCAGCCTAACCTCGGGACAGCCCGCGAGCGGCTACACCTTC
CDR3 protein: CASSLTSGQPASGYTF

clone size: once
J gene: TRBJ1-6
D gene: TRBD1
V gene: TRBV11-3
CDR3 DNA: TGTGCCAGCAGCCCCGCTAGTGGACAGGGCCTCGGACCCCTCCACTTT
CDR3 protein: CASSPASGQGLGPLHF

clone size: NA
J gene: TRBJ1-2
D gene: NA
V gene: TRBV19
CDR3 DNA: TGTGCCAGTAGTATAGTCCAGGAGGCCTATGGCTACACCTTC
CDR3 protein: CASSIVQEAYGYTF

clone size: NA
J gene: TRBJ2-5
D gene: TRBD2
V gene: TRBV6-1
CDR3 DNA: TGTGCCAGCAGTGAGTTCGGACTAGCTTCGGAGACCCAGTACTTC
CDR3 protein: CASSEFGLASETQYF

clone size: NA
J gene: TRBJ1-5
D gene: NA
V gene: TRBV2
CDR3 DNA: TGTGCCAGCACCCTAGGGGTTGAAAGCAATCAGCCCCAGCATTTT
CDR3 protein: CASTLGVESNQPQHF

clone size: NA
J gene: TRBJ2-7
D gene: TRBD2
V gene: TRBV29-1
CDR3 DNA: TGCAGCGTTGGGGCTGGACTAGCCCGCGAGCAGTACTTC
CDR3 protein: CSVGAGLAREQYF

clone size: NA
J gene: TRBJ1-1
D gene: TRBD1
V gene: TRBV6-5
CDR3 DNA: TGTGCCAGCATCCTGGGGACAGGGGGCACTGAAGCTTTCTTT
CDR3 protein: CASILGTGGTEAFF

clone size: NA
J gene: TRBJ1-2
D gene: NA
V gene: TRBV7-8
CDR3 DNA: TGTGCCAGCAGCACAAACACTGGGCAGTCAAGTACCTTC
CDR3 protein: CASSTNTGQSSTF

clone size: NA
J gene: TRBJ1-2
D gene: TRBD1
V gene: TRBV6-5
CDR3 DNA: TGTGCCAGTCCGGACAGGGATCGGGGCTACACCTTC
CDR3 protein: CASPDRDRGYTF

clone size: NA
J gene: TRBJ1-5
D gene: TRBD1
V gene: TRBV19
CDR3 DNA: TGTGCCAGTAGTGCCCAGACAGGGCAGCCCCAGCATTTT
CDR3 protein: CASSAQTGQPQHF

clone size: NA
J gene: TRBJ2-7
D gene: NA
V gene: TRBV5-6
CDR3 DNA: TGTGCCAGCAGCACTGGTGGTCCTATACCCTACGAGCAGTACTTC
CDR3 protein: CASSTGGPIPYEQYF

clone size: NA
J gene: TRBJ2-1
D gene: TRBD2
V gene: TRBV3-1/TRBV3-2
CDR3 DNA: TGTGCCAGCAGCCAAGGAGCGGGGGGTTACAATGAGCAGTTCTTC
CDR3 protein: CASSQGAGGYNEQFF

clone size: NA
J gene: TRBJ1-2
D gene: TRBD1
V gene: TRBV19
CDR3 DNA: TGTGCCAGTAGTAGGGACAGAAACTATGGCTACACCTTC
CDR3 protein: CASSRDRNYGYTF

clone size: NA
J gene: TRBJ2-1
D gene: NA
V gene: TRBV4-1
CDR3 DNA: TGCGCCAGCAGCCAAGATAGAACGGGGATTGCATCCTACAATGAGCAGTTCTTC
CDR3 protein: CASSQDRTGIASYNEQFF

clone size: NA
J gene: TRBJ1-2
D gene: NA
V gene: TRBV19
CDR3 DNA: TGTGCCAGTAGTGAAAGCCCAACAGGTGGCTACACCTTC
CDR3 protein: CASSESPTGGYTF

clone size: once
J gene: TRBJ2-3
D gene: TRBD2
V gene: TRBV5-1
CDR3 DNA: TGCGCCAGCAGCCCCGGACTAGCGGGGGGCCTAGGGAGCTCAGATACGCAGTATTTT
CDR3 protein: CASSPGLAGGLGSSDTQYF

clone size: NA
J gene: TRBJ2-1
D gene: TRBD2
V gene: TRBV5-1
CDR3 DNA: TGCGCCAGCAGCCCGGGGACTAGCGGAAACGAAAAGTTCTTC
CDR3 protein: CASSPGTSGNEKFF

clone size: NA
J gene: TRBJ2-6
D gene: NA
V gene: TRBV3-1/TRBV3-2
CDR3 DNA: TGTGCCAGCAGCCTCCGGCGACAATCTGGGGCCAACGTCCTGACTTTC
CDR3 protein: CASSLRRQSGANVLTF

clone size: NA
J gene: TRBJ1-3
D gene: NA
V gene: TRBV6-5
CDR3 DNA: TGTGCCAGCAGGGTCCCCGGGTATGGAAACACCATATATTTT
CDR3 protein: CASRVPGYGNTIYF